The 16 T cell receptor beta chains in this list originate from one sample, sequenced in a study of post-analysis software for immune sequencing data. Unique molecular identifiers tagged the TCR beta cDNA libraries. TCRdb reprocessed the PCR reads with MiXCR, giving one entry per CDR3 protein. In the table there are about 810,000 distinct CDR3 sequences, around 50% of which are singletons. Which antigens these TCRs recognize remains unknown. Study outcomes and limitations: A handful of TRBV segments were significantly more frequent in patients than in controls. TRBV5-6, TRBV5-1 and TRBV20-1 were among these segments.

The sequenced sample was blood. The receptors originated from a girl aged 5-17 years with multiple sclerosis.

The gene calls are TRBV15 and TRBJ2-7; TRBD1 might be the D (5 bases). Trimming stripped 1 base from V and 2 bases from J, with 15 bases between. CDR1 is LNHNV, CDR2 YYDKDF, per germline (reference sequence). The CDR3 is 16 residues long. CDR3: CATSRGSIDRAYEQYF. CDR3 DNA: TGTGCCACCAGCAGAGGTTCCATCGACAGAGCCTACGAGCAGTACTTC.

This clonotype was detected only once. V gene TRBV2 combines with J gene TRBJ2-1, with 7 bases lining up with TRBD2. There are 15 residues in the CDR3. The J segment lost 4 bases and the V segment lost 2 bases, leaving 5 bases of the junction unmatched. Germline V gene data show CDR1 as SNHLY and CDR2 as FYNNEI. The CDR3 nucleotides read TGTGCCAGCAGTGAATTCATTAGCGGGTACAATGAGCAGTTCTTC. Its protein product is CASSEFISGYNEQFF.

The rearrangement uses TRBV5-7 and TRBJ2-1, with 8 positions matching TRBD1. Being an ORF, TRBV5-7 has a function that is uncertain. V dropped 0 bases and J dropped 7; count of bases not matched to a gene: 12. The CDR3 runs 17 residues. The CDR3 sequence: CASSLAVGQGDWNEQFF. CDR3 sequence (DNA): TGTGCCAGCAGCTTGGCCGTCGGACAGGGCGACTGGAATGAGCAGTTCTTC.

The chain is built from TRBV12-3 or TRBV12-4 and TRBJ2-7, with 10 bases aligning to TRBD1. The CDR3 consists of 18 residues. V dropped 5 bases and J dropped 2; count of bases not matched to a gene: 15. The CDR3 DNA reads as TGTGCCAGCAGTCCCCGTAGGTGGGGGGACAGGGGAACCTACGAGCAGTACTTC. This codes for CASSPRRWGDRGTYEQYF.

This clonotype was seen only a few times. For the CDR3, the DNA is TGCGCCAGCAGCCCTGCCCCTAGGGGTCCGGGACTAGCGCTGGATACGCAGTATTTT. The encoded protein is CASSPAPRGPGLALDTQYF. The chain links TRBV5-1 to TRBJ2-3, with 10 bases aligning to TRBD2. The germline V gene encodes CDR1 SGHRS and CDR2 YFSETQ. The ends lost 4 bases at V and 6 bases at J; junction bases unmatched: 20. This CDR3 spans 19 amino acids.

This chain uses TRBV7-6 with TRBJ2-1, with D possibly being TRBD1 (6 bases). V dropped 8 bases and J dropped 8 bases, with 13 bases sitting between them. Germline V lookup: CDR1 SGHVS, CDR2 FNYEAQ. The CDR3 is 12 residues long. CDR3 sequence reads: CASGRQVDEQFF. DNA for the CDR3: TGTGCCAGCGGGAGACAGGTCGATGAGCAGTTCTTC.

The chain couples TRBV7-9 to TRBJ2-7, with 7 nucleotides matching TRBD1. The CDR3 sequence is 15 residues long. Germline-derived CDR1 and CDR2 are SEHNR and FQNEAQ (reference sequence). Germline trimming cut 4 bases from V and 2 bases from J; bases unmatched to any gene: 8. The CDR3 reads CASSYQGQRTYEQYF. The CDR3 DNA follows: TGTGCCAGCAGCTATCAGGGACAGCGAACCTACGAGCAGTACTTC.

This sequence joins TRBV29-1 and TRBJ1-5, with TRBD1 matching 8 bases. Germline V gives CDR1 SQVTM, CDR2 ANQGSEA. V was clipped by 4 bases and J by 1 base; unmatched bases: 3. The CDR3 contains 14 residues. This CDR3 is CSVGAGGSNQPQHF. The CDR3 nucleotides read TGCAGCGTTGGGGCAGGGGGCAGCAATCAGCCCCAGCATTTT.

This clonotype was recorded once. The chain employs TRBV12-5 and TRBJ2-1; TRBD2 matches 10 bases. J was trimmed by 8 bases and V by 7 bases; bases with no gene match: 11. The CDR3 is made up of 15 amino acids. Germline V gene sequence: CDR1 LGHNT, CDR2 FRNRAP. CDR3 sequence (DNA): TGTGCTAGTGTCCCAACGGGACTAGCGCCTCATGAGCAGTTCTTC. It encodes CASVPTGLAPHEQFF.

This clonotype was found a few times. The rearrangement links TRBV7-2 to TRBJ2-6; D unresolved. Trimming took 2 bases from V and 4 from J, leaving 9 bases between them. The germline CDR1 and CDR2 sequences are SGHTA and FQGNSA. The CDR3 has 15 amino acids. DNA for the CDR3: TGTGCCAGCAGCTTAAAGAGCTCCGGGGCCAACGTCCTGACTTTC. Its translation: CASSLKSSGANVLTF.

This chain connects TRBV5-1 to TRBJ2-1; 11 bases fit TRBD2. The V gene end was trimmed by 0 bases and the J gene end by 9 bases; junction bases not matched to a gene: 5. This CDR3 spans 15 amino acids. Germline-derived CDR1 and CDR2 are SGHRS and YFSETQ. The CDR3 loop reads CASSLVSGRASEQFF. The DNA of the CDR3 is TGCGCCAGCAGCTTGGTTAGCGGGAGGGCCTCTGAGCAGTTCTTC.

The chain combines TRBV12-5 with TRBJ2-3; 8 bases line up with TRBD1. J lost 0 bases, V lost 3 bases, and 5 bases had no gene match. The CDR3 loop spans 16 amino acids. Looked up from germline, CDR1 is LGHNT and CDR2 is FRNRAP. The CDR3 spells CASGFGQGASTDTQYF. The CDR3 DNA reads TGTGCTAGTGGTTTTGGTCAGGGGGCAAGCACAGATACGCAGTATTTT.

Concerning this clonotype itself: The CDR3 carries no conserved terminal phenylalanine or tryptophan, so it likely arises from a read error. The CDR3 DNA is TGCAGTCCCAAGGGACAGGGGGTTGAAAAACTGTTTTGT. This encodes CSPKGQGVEKLFC. The chain carries TRBV20-1 and TRBJ1-4; TRBD1 aligns across 11 bases. This CDR3 has 13 residues. V gave up 8 bases and J gave up 7 bases; unmatched junction bases: 6. Germline CDR1 is DFQATT and CDR2 is SNEGSKA (reference sequence).

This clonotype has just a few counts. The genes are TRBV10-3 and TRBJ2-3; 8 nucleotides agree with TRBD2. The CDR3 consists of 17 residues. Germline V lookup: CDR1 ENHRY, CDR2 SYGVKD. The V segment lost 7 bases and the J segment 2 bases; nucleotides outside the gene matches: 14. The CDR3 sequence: CAIITGWTSHHTDTQYF. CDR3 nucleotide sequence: TGTGCCATCATAACTGGGTGGACTAGCCACCACACAGATACGCAGTATTTT.

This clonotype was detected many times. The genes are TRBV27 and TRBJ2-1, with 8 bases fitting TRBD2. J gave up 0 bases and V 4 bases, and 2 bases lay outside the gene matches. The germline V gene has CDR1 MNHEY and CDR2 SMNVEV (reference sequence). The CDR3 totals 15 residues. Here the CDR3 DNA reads TGTGCCAGCAGTTCCGCGGGGGGCTCCTACAATGAGCAGTTCTTC. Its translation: CASSSAGGSYNEQFF.

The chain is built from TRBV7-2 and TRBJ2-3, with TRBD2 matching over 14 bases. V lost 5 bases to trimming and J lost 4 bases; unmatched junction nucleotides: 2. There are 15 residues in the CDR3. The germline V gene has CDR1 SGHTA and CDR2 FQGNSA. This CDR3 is CASSRTSGRPDTQYF. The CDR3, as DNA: TGTGCCAGCAGCCGGACTAGCGGGAGGCCAGATACGCAGTATTTT.